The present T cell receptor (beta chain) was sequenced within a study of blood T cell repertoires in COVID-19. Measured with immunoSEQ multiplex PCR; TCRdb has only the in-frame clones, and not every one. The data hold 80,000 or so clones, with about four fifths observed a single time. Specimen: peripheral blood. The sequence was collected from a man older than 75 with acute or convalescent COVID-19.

The CDR3 nucleotides read TGTGCCAGCAGCCCTCGACTAGCGGGGGGATCACTAGATACGCAGTATTTT. The encoded protein is CASSPRLAGGSLDTQYF. The chain combines TRBV7-9 with TRBJ2-3; the match to TRBD2 covers 13 bases. Germline V CDR1 and CDR2: SEHNR, FQNEAQ (reference sequence). Trimming cost V 5 bases and J 5 bases; bases outside gene matches: 10. The CDR3 length is 17 residues.